The present T cell receptor (beta chain) was sequenced within a study of shared clonotypes between healthy human individuals. Produced via immunoSEQ multiplex PCR; TCRdb's table is partial and in-frame only. This table holds around 1.1 million clones, roughly 74% found once. Germline-derived CDR1 and CDR2 are MDHEN and SYDVKM. This CDR3 spans 14 amino acids. V was pared by 1 base and J by 11 bases, with 14 bases between. The chain has TRBV28 and TRBJ1-4, with D uncertain. This TCR derives from a man between 18 and 35 years old in good health. Some clones in this sample may be carry-over from other donors' samples. Source material: memory CD4+ T cells from PBMCs. Subset defined: CD45RA-negative fraction. The DNA of the CDR3 is TGTGCCAGCAGTTTATTCCGAAACGGAATCAAACTGTTTTTT. Translated, it gives CASSLFRNGIKLFF.